The TCR beta chain under discussion was sequenced for a study of T cells in Graves' hyperthyroidism and ophthalmopathy. The germline gives CDR1 MNHEY, CDR2 SVGAGI. The J segment lost 3 bases and the V segment lost 2 bases, leaving 9 bases of the junction unmatched. This CDR3 is 16 amino acids long. Many counts were recorded for this clonotype. Amplified TCR beta CDR3 regions derived from RNA transcripts. HTBI primers were used for first-round RT-PCR of the TCR CDR3. Via MiXCR, TCRdb re-called the multiplex PCR reads, giving one row per CDR3 protein. Of a few hundred thousand distinct CDR3 sequences detected, about 20% appear once; the ten largest clones hold 26%. From roughly 10 ml of fresh peripheral blood, PBMCs were isolated.

V gene TRBV6-5 combines with J gene TRBJ1-1; 7 nucleotides align to TRBD1. This receptor was taken from a man aged 18 to 30 with Graves' hyperthyroidism. The sample taken for sequencing was blood. CDR3 residues: CASSYLRQGRDTEAFF. The DNA of the CDR3 is TGTGCCAGCAGTTACCTTAGACAGGGACGGGACACTGAAGCTTTCTTT.